This T cell receptor beta chain came from a study of cytomegalovirus exposure and HLA in healthy donors (dated by TCRdb to the late 2010s). About the full investigation: The 650 to 800 repertoires of the first cohort and the 110 or so validation repertoires were produced on the same platform, according to a later analysis. The study aimed to test whether signatures of past pathogen exposure could be identified by cataloging public T cell receptors. A separate validation cohort of approximately 130 different subjects was used in addition to the roughly 640-subject first cohort. High-throughput TCR immunosequencing, statistical association of individual TCRs with disease status, and machine learning were combined to predict cytomegalovirus infection status.

Donors formed part of the validation cohort, which comprised 120 subjects and was distinct from the first cohort of 670 or so subjects. CDR1 and CDR2 were assigned from the germline V gene as SGHTA and FQGNSA. Compared with germline, V lacks 0 bases and J lacks 3 bases; bases without a gene match: 1. Reading from cysteine to phenylalanine, the CDR3 counts 15 amino acids. CDR3 DNA only is kept here, 45 bases in frame from base 1. Libraries were prepared through the immunoSEQ multiplex PCR assay. Per the source publication's procedure: To diagnose cytomegalovirus status from the catalog of TCR beta chain sequences, a statistical classification framework was built. TCRdb mirrors the immuneACCESS table, restricted to in-frame sequences. Some clones are absent from its copies; in checked studies, under half trace to an unresolved V gene, and the reason for the others is unknown. V and J calls and clone size come straight from that table; D and trimming were deduced from the DNA. Present in this sample are 150,000 or so clones, 86% of which were seen just once. The biggest ten clones account for 2.1% of the sample.

With respect to this clone: Its antigen remains undetermined. There are no base qualities to consult, and no much larger clone falls within one base.

The research as a whole found: Most TCR sequences were observed very rarely across donors, whereas some public TCRs were present in many individuals. The validation cohort had no HLA typing available for a later analysis, so co-occurrence within that cohort was assessed over all 120 or so repertoires. Cytomegalovirus status was reported to be diagnosed by the classifier with high specificity and sensitivity in both the original and validation cohorts. The authors suggested that the approach could potentially be extended to other disease states and immunological phenotypes. Of the cluster scores, roughly 95% were above 0 in a later analysis, which found that TCRs clustered in the first cohort also tended to co-occur in the 120 or so validation repertoires. Three of the identified cytomegalovirus-associated TCR beta chains were confirmed in vitro to be specific for cytomegalovirus antigens. The study listed around 160 TCR beta chains as associated with cytomegalovirus.

The chain is assembled from TRBV7-2 and TRBJ2-2, with TRBD1 matching 7 junction bases. The receptor comes from a human donor in good health. The sample was PBMCs. The DNA reads TGTGCCAGCAGCTTAGCTGGGACAGACACCGGGGAGCTGTTTTTT. The translation is CASSLAGTDTGELFF.